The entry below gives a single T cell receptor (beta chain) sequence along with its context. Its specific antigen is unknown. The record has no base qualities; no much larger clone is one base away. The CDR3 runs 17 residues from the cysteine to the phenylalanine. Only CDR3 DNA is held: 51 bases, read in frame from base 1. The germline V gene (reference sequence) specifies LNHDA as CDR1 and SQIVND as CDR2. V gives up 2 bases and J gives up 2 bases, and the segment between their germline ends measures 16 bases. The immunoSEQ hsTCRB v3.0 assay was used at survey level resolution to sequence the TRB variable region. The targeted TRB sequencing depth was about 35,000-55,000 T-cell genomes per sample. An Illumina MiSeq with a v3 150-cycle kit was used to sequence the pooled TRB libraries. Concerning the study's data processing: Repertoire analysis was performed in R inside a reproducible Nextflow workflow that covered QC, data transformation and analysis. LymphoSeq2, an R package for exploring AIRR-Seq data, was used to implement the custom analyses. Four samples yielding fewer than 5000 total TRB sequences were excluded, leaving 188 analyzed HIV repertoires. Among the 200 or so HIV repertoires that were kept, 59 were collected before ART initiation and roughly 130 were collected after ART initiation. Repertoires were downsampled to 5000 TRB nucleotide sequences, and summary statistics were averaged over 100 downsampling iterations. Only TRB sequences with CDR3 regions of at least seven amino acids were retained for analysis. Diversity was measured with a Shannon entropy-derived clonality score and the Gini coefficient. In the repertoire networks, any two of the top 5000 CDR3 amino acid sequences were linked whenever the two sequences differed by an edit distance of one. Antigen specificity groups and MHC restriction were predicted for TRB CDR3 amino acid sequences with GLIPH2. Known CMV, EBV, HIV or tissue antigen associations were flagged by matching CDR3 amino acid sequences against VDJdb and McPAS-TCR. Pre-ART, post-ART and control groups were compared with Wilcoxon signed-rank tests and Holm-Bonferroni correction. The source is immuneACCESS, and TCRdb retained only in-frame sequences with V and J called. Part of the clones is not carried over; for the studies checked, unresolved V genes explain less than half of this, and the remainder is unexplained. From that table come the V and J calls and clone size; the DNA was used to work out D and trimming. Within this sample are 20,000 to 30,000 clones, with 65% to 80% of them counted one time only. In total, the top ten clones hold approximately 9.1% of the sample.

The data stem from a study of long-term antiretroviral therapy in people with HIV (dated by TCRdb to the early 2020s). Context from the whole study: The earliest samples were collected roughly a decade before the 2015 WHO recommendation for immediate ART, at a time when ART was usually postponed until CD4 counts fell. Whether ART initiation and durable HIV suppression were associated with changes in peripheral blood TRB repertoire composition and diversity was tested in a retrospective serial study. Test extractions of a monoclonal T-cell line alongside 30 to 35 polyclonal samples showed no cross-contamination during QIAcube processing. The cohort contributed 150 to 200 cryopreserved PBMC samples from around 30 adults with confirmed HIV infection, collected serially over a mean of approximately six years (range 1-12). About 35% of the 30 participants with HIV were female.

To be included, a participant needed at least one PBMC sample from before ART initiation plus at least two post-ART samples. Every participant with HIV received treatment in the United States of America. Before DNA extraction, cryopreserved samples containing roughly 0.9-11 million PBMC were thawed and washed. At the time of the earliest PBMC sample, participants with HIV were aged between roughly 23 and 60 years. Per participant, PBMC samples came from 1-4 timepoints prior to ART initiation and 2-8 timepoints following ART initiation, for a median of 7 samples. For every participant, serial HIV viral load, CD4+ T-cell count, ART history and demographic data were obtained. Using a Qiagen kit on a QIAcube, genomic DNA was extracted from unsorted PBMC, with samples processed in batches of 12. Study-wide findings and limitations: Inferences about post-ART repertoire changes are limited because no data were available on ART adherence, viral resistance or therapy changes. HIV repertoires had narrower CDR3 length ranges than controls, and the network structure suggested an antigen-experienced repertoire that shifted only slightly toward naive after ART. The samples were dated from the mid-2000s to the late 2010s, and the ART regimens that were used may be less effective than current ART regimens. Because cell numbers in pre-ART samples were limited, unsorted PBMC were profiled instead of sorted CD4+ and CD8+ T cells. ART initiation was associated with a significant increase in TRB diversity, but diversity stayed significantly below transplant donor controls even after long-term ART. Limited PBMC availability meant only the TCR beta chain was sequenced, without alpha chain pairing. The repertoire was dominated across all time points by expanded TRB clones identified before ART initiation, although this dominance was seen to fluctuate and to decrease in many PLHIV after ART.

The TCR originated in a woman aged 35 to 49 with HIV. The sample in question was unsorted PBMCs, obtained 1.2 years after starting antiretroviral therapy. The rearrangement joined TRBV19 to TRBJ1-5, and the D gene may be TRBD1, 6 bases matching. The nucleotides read TGTGCCAGTAGTATACAGGGGTGGGCCTTTGGCAATCAGCCCCAGCATTTT. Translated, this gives CASSIQGWAFGNQPQHF.